One and the same sample provided the 17 T cell receptor beta chains below, sequenced in a study of human T cells and chemical hapten exposure. Time point: pre-sensitization, week 0. Treatment of the sample: therapeutic diphenylcyclopropenone sensitization with weekly scalp DPC. Using its own MiXCR run on the RACE reads, TCRdb lists one record per CDR3 protein. The sample holds 250,000 or so distinct CDR3 sequences, roughly 7.4% seen once. The sequences come from whole blood, collected in connection with sensitization to the hapten diphenylcyclopropenone (DPC). These TCRs come from a man younger than 35 with alopecia areata. Some clones in this sample may be carry-over from other donors' samples.

The V and J genes are TRBV4-2 and TRBJ2-7, with 7 bases that match TRBD1. The V segment lost 1 base and the J segment 2 bases; nucleotides outside the gene matches: 8. Germline V gene lookup returns CDR1 LGHNA and CDR2 YNFKEQ. The CDR3 loop spans 16 amino acids. The CDR3 is CASSQAPGQRTYEQYF. The CDR3, as DNA: TGTGCCAGCAGCCAAGCCCCGGGACAGCGAACCTACGAGCAGTACTTC.

The rearrangement links TRBV20-1 to TRBJ2-3; D unclear. The CDR3 spans 10 residues. The germline V gene encodes CDR1 DFQATT and CDR2 SNEGSKA (reference sequence). V dropped 3 bases and J dropped 9 bases, with 7 bases sitting between them. CDR3: CSASPSTQYF. CDR3 sequence (DNA): TGCAGTGCTAGCCCTTCAACGCAGTATTTT.

CDR3 in DNA: TGTGCCAGCAGCCCCGGCGGAAACACCATATATTTT. Translation gives CASSPGGNTIYF. The chain has TRBV3-1 and TRBJ1-3; D uncertain. The CDR3 contains 12 residues. Germline assignment: CDR1 LGHDT and CDR2 YNNKEL (reference sequence). V shed 4 bases and J shed 4 bases, with 5 bases lying between them.

The chain is built from TRBV6-6 and TRBJ1-2, with TRBD1 as a possible D gene (5 bases). Germline V lookup: CDR1 MNHNY, CDR2 SVGAGI (reference sequence). Trimming cost V 7 bases and J 2 bases, with 11 bases left between them. This CDR3 is 13 amino acids long. CDR3 DNA: TGTGCCAGCACCAGAGGGGCCAACTATGGCTACACCTTC. Translated: CASTRGANYGYTF.

This clonotype came up a few times. The chain employs TRBV2 and TRBJ2-7, with D possibly matching TRBD2 (5 bases). V was clipped by 8 bases and J by 3 bases, with 14 bases between them. CDR1 and CDR2 from the germline V gene are SNHLY and FYNNEI. This CDR3 is 13 amino acids long. In DNA form, the CDR3 reads TGTGCCAGCTCCCGGACTGATAGCTACGAGCAGTACTTC. Protein sequence: CASSRTDSYEQYF.

This clonotype has just a few counts. The chain joins TRBV13 to TRBJ2-3; D is ambiguous. CDR1 and CDR2 (germline): PRHDT, FYEKMQ (reference sequence). The CDR3 loop spans 12 amino acids. The ends were cut back, 6 bases at V and 4 bases at J, with 8 bases in the middle. The CDR3 DNA reads TGTGCCAGCAGTCGGCCGCCAGATACGCAGTATTTT. As protein: CASSRPPDTQYF.

The rearrangement joins TRBV29-1 to TRBJ2-2, with 7 bases matching TRBD1. The CDR3 contains 14 residues. The V gene end was trimmed by 3 bases and the J gene end by 1 base; junction bases not matched to a gene: 2. CDR1 and CDR2 from the germline V gene are SQVTM and ANQGSEA. In nucleotides, the CDR3 is TGCAGCGTTGAGGGACAGAAGAACACCGGGGAGCTGTTTTTT. Protein: CSVEGQKNTGELFF.

This clonotype was detected only a few times. CDR3 nucleotides: TGTGCCAGCAGCTTAGGGACAGGGGGGATTGAAAAACTGTTTTTT. Translating it yields CASSLGTGGIEKLFF. V is TRBV11-2 and J is TRBJ1-4, with 10 bases fitting TRBD1. The germline V gene has CDR1 SGHAT and CDR2 FQNNGV. With V trimmed by 1 base and J by 7 bases, 3 bases remained unmatched. CDR3 size: 15 residues.

The chain carries TRBV6-2 or TRBV6-3 and TRBJ1-6; no clear D gene. This CDR3 spans 13 amino acids. Trimming shortened V by 0 bases and J by 12 bases, and 9 bases separated the two germline ends. Per germline, CDR1 MNHEY and CDR2 SVGEGT. The CDR3 reads CASSYSSYRPLHF. Written as DNA, the CDR3 is TGTGCCAGCAGTTACTCGTCGTATAGACCCCTCCACTTT.

The sample holds a few counts of this clonotype. This sequence joins TRBV7-9 and TRBJ1-1, with 8 bases matching TRBD1. There are 16 residues in the CDR3. CDR1 is SEHNR and CDR2 is FQNEAQ in the germline V gene (reference sequence). Trimming cost V 5 bases and J 3 bases; bases outside gene matches: 11. The CDR3: CASSQRTGRRYTEAFF. CDR3 in DNA: TGTGCCAGCAGCCAACGGACAGGGCGGCGGTACACTGAAGCTTTCTTT.

The V call is TRBV14, the J call TRBJ1-1; D remains unclear. Trimming cost V 3 bases and J 0 bases, with 8 bases left between them. Germline V CDR1 and CDR2: SGHDN, FVKESK. The CDR3 totals 14 residues. The CDR3 is CASSHILLNTEAFF. The CDR3 bases are TGTGCCAGCAGCCACATTCTTTTGAACACTGAAGCTTTCTTT.

The chain is built from TRBV9 and TRBJ2-3; D gene unclear. CDR1 and CDR2 from the germline V gene are SGDLS and YYNGEE. Trimming left V 5 bases short and J 1 base short, with 14 bases between. This CDR3 contains 15 residues. The CDR3 DNA reads TGTGCCAGCAGTCAACCAAGTGGGCGCACAGATACGCAGTATTTT. It specifies CASSQPSGRTDTQYF.

The genes are TRBV10-3 and TRBJ1-1; the D is unclear. The length of the CDR3 is 14 residues. CDR1 ENHRY and CDR2 SYGVKD come from the germline V gene. The V and J ends lost 11 bases and 0 bases respectively, with 16 bases between them. The CDR3 loop is CAAQEAELNTEAFF. The CDR3 coding sequence is TGTGCCGCCCAGGAGGCAGAATTGAACACTGAAGCTTTCTTT.

This chain links TRBV5-1 with TRBJ1-4; 7 nucleotides line up with TRBD1. Germline trimming cut 4 bases from V and 7 bases from J; bases unmatched to any gene: 7. Germline CDR1 reads SGHRS; CDR2 reads YFSETQ. The CDR3 length is 14 residues. CDR3 in amino acids: CASSTGTDPEKLFF. CDR3 nucleotide sequence: TGCGCCAGCAGCACCGGGACAGATCCTGAAAAACTGTTTTTT.

This clonotype was counted between two and nine times. The gene calls are TRBV29-1 and TRBJ1-1; TRBD1 matches 7 bases. Germline-derived CDR1 and CDR2 are SQVTM and ANQGSEA. The CDR3 runs to 13 residues. V dropped 6 bases and J dropped 0; count of bases not matched to a gene: 4. This chain's CDR3 is CSVRQGLNTEAFF. DNA of the CDR3: TGCAGCGTACGACAGGGATTGAACACTGAAGCTTTCTTT.

This clonotype was observed a handful of times. This sequence joins TRBV11-1 and TRBJ2-3, with D uncertain. Deletions cut 5 bases from V and 6 bases from J, with 15 bases between. The CDR3 covers 14 residues. The germline V gene has CDR1 SGHAT and CDR2 FQDESV (reference sequence). CDR3 residues: CASSPILYSDTQYF. The CDR3 DNA reads TGTGCCAGCAGCCCAATTCTTTATAGCGATACGCAGTATTTT.

The chain recombines TRBV6-2 or TRBV6-3 with TRBJ1-2; 8 bases line up with TRBD1. Germline V gene lookup returns CDR1 MNHEY and CDR2 SVGEGT. CDR3 length: 16 residues. V gave up 5 bases and J gave up 3 bases; unmatched junction bases: 11. CDR3 region: CASSNPTDREDYGYTF. The CDR3 nucleotides are TGTGCCAGCAGTAACCCGACGGACAGGGAAGACTATGGCTACACCTTC.